This T cell receptor (beta chain) was captured in a study of shared clonotypes between healthy human individuals. The wider study: Three CD4 naive, three CD4 memory, two CD8 naive and one CD8 memory plate were used per donor.

Of note for this clone: Its cognate antigen is unknown.

The study separated CD4+ cells into CD45RA+ naive and CD45RA-negative memory subsets. General observations from the study: The sharing of around 5% of naive CD4 clonotypes was seen across a handful of donors.

Germline V gene data show CDR1 as MGHDK and CDR2 as SYGVNS. V dropped 8 bases and J dropped 3; count of bases not matched to a gene: 12. The CDR3 runs 16 residues. In the source study's methods: Sequence data from immunoSEQ were junction-only and lacked quality scores; consequently, filtering differed. Sequencing used immunoSEQ multiplex PCR; TCRdb keeps in-frame clones, though not all of them. The V and J calls and clone size come from that table; D and trimming were worked out from the DNA. The repertoire consists of under 600,000 clones, with 95% to 97% occurring once and the leading ten covering around 0.067%.

The sample was naive CD4+ T cells sorted from blood. Stated subset: CD45RA+ positively selected. The J gene is TRBJ2-1, the V gene TRBV25-1; 8 nucleotides match TRBD2. This clonotype originated in a woman in her twenties or thirties in good health. The CDR3 region is CASREPPGLDYNEQFF. The CDR3 DNA follows: TGTGCCAGCCGGGAGCCGCCGGGACTAGACTACAATGAGCAGTTCTTC.